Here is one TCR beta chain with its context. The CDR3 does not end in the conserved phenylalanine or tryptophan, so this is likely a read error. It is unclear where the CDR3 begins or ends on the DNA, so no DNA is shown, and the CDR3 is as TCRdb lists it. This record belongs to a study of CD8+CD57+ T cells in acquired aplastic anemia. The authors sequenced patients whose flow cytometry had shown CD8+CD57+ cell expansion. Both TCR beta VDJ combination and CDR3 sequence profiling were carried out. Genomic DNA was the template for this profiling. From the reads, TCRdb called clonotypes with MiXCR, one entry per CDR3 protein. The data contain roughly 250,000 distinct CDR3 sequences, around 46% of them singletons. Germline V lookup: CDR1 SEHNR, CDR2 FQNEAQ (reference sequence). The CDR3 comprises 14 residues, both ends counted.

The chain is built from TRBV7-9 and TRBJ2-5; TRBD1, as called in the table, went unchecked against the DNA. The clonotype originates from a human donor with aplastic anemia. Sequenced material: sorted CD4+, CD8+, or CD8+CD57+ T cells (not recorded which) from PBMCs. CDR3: CASSPDRGRETRYL.